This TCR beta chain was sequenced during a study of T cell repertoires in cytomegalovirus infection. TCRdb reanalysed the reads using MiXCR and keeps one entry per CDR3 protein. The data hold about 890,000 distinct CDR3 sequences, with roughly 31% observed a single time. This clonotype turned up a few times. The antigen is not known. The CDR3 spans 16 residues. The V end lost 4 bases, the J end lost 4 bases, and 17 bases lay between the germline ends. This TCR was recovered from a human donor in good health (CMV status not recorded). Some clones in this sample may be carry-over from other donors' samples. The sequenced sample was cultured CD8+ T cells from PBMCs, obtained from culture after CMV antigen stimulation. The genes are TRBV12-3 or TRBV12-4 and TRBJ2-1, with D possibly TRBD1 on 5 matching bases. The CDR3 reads CASSSPTDSTYNEQFF. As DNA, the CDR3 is TGTGCCAGCAGTTCCCCAACTGACAGTACATACAATGAGCAGTTCTTC.